The clone carrying this TCR beta chain was observed once. Its target is not known. Germline-derived CDR1 and CDR2 are SGHTS and YDEGEE. With 2 bases removed from V and 0 bases from J, the gap between germline ends came to 4 bases. The CDR3 is 13 residues long. This entry comes from a study of T cell responses to AZD1222 COVID-19 vaccine. Study in general: The study pooled second doses at about 4 or about 12 weeks. Findings of the study overall: Only 5 or 6 people who got AZD1222 tested seropositive at baseline. Reports indicate that nearly half of spike-specific TCRs are directed at unmutated variant regions.

The protocol was immunoSEQ multiplex PCR, while the TCRdb copy is restricted to in-frame clones and leaves out a portion. The table has about 99,000 clones, 87% seen once; the top ten hold 2.9%. This TCR was recovered from an adult in good health. The gene calls are TRBV5-8 and TRBJ2-3; no clear D gene. The sample here was peripheral blood, taken on day 0 of AZD1222 vaccination. CDR3 in DNA: TGTGCCAGCAGCTTTGACAGCACAGATACGCAGTATTTT. It encodes CASSFDSTDTQYF.